This entry lists 17 T cell receptor beta chains sequenced from one sample in a study of CD8 T cells in ankylosing spondylitis. TCRdb used MiXCR to reprocess the 5' RACE reads, holding one entry per CDR3 protein. The sample holds about 42,000 distinct CDR3 sequences, 2.7% seen once. The sequenced sample was blood, either unsorted or a sorted T cell fraction (not recorded which). All receptors come from a male donor with ankylosing spondylitis or in good health (not recorded which).

This clonotype came up many times. The genes are TRBV9 and TRBJ2-3, with a tentative D call TRBD2 (5 bases). V lost 10 bases and J 0 bases, leaving 15 bases between the germline ends. This CDR3 is built from 14 residues. CDR1 and CDR2 from the germline V gene are SGDLS and YYNGEE. The CDR3 DNA sequence: TGTGCCTCCAACCGGCTAGCTAGCACAGATACGCAGTATTTT. It encodes CASNRLASTDTQYF.

This clonotype showed up many times. The rearrangement joins TRBV9 to TRBJ2-2; D remains unclear. The CDR3 length is 14 residues. Trimming took 1 base from V and 5 from J, leaving 9 bases between them. Germline values: CDR1 SGDLS, CDR2 YYNGEE. The CDR3 coding sequence is TGTGCCAGCAGCGTAAATCCCGAGACCGGGGAGCTGTTTTTT. The encoded protein is CASSVNPETGELFF.

The table lists this clonotype with many counts. The V and J genes are TRBV9 and TRBJ2-2, with D perhaps matching TRBD2 (6 bases). V lost 2 bases and J lost 4, with 9 bases in between. The CDR3 runs 14 residues. The germline V gene has CDR1 SGDLS and CDR2 YYNGEE. In nucleotides, the CDR3 is TGTGCCAGCAGCGTGCAGGGAGGCACCGGGGAGCTGTTTTTT. This codes for CASSVQGGTGELFF.

This clonotype showed up many times. The chain carries TRBV9 and TRBJ2-7; 8 bases agree with TRBD2. J lost 3 bases, V lost 0 bases, and 8 bases had no gene match. Germline CDR1 is SGDLS and CDR2 is YYNGEE. The CDR3 consists of 16 residues. CDR3 amino acids: CASSVGDSGMGYEQYF. The CDR3 DNA follows: TGTGCCAGCAGCGTAGGAGATAGCGGGATGGGCTACGAGCAGTACTTC.

This clonotype was found many times. In DNA, the CDR3 is TGTGCCAGCAGCGTAGGACTAGCGGGAGAATGGGCCAAAAACATTCAGTACTTC. As protein: CASSVGLAGEWAKNIQYF. The chain combines TRBV9 with TRBJ2-4; the match to TRBD2 covers 12 bases. J was trimmed by 1 base and V by 0 bases; bases with no gene match: 5. This CDR3 spans 18 amino acids. CDR1 and CDR2 from the germline V gene are SGDLS and YYNGEE. Full variable domain (outside the CDR3, taken from reference TRBV9 and TRBJ2-4): DSGVTQTPKHLITATGQRVTLRCSPRSGDLSVYWYQQSLDQGLQFLIQYYNGEERAKGNILERFSAQQFPDLHSELNLSSLELGDSALYFCASSVGLAGEWAKNIQYFGAGTRLSVL.

This clonotype showed up many times. The chain links TRBV9 to TRBJ2-2; possible D gene TRBD1, 6 bases. The CDR3 is 14 amino acids. Trimming stripped 1 base from V and 7 bases from J, with 11 bases between. Looked up from germline, CDR1 is SGDLS and CDR2 is YYNGEE. CDR3 sequence: CASSVKGDGGELFF. CDR3 bases: TGTGCCAGCAGCGTAAAGGGGGACGGCGGGGAGCTGTTTTTT. The complete variable domain, with remaining parts taken from reference TRBV9 and TRBJ2-2, reads DSGVTQTPKHLITATGQRVTLRCSPRSGDLSVYWYQQSLDQGLQFLIQYYNGEERAKGNILERFSAQQFPDLHSELNLSSLELGDSALYFCASSVKGDGGELFFGEGSRLTVL.

This clonotype was observed many times. The V call is TRBV9, the J call TRBJ2-3, with D maybe TRBD1 (5 bases). CDR3 length: 17 residues. Germline V gene sequence: CDR1 SGDLS, CDR2 YYNGEE. The V end lost 0 bases, the J end lost 5 bases, and 19 bases lay between the germline ends. CDR3 protein: CASSVGTTPGFGDTQYF. CDR3 bases: TGTGCCAGCAGCGTAGGCACAACCCCAGGGTTCGGAGATACGCAGTATTTT.

This clonotype was observed at least ten times. The V gene is TRBV9, the J gene TRBJ1-6, with 7 bases fitting TRBD1. The CDR3 is 18 amino acids. J gave up 0 bases and V 4 bases, and 10 bases lay outside the gene matches. The germline gives CDR1 SGDLS, CDR2 YYNGEE. The CDR3 DNA is TGTGCCAGCAGCTCCCGACAGGGCGGGAGCTCCTATAATTCACCCCTCCACTTT. Protein: CASSSRQGGSSYNSPLHF.

Ten or more counts support this clonotype. The J gene is TRBJ2-7, the V gene TRBV9; no reliable D call. V shed 0 bases and J shed 3 bases, with 10 bases lying between them. The CDR3 runs 14 residues. Germline V CDR1 and CDR2: SGDLS, YYNGEE. The CDR3 is CASSVGIANYEQYF. The CDR3 bases are TGTGCCAGCAGCGTAGGCATCGCGAACTACGAGCAGTACTTC. The whole variable domain, filled in from reference TRBV9 and TRBJ2-7, reads DSGVTQTPKHLITATGQRVTLRCSPRSGDLSVYWYQQSLDQGLQFLIQYYNGEERAKGNILERFSAQQFPDLHSELNLSSLELGDSALYFCASSVGIANYEQYFGPGTRLTVT.

This clonotype has ten or more counts. The V gene is TRBV9, the J gene TRBJ2-1, with TRBD2 matching over 11 bases. V trimming: 0 bases; J trimming: 9 bases; junction bases outside the gene matches: 5. This CDR3 is built from 15 residues. Germline CDR1 reads SGDLS; CDR2 reads YYNGEE. Here the CDR3 reads CASSVATSGRSEQFF. The CDR3, as DNA: TGTGCCAGCAGCGTAGCTACTAGCGGGAGAAGTGAGCAGTTCTTC.

In this sample, this clonotype turned up many times. The rearrangement joins TRBV9 to TRBJ2-3; perhaps TRBD1 as D (6 bases). V dropped 3 bases and J dropped 0 bases, with 11 bases sitting between them. The CDR3 runs 15 residues. The germline V gene has CDR1 SGDLS and CDR2 YYNGEE. DNA for the CDR3: TGTGCCAGCAGCGCGGACAGCCAAAGCACAGATACGCAGTATTTT. Its protein is CASSADSQSTDTQYF.

This clonotype was recorded at least ten times. This sequence joins TRBV9 and TRBJ1-5, with a weak D call TRBD1 (5 bases). This CDR3 is 14 amino acids long. The germline V and J ends were trimmed by 3 bases and 7 bases, with 14 bases remaining between them. Germline loops: CDR1 SGDLS, CDR2 YYNGEE. This CDR3 is CASSADGDYQPQHF. The CDR3, as DNA: TGTGCCAGCAGCGCGGACGGGGACTACCAGCCCCAGCATTTT.

This clonotype was observed at least ten times. The V and J genes are TRBV9 and TRBJ1-1, with D maybe TRBD1 (6 bases). V lost 1 base and J lost 1, with 8 bases in between. The germline CDR1 and CDR2 sequences are SGDLS and YYNGEE. The CDR3 totals 14 residues. The CDR3 DNA reads as TGTGCCAGCAGCGTACAGGGGCAGAACACTGAAGCTTTCTTT. This codes for CASSVQGQNTEAFF.

This clonotype was seen at least ten times. V and J are TRBV9 and TRBJ2-3; the D is unclear. This CDR3 region has 14 residues. V lost 0 bases, J lost 1 base, and 6 bases lay in between. Germline V gene lookup returns CDR1 SGDLS and CDR2 YYNGEE. Here the CDR3 DNA reads TGTGCCAGCAGCGTAGTTGCCGGCACAGATACGCAGTATTTT. It is translated as CASSVVAGTDTQYF.

This clonotype has at least ten counts. The chain carries TRBV9 and TRBJ2-7, with D possibly being TRBD1 (8 bases). The CDR3 is made up of 15 amino acids. The ends were cut back, 3 bases at V and 3 bases at J, with 16 bases in the middle. Germline CDR1 is SGDLS and CDR2 is YYNGEE. The CDR3 sequence is CASSEGGTGGYEQYF. For the CDR3, the DNA is TGTGCCAGCAGCGAGGGGGGGACAGGCGGCTACGAGCAGTACTTC.

Ten or more counts support this clonotype. The V call is TRBV9, the J call TRBJ1-1; weak D call: TRBD1 (5 bases). The V end was cut by 2 bases, the J end by 0 bases, with 11 bases between. The CDR3 is made up of 15 amino acids. Germline-derived CDR1 and CDR2 are SGDLS and YYNGEE. Written as DNA, the CDR3 is TGTGCCAGCAGCGTGTCCGGGGCCCTGAACACTGAAGCTTTCTTT. As protein: CASSVSGALNTEAFF.

This clonotype has at least ten counts. The chain carries TRBV9 and TRBJ2-3; 7 positions agree with TRBD2. The CDR3 covers 16 residues. V shed 0 bases, J shed 2 bases, and the junction held 6 bases outside the gene matches. Germline CDR1 reads SGDLS; CDR2 reads YYNGEE. The DNA of the CDR3 is TGTGCCAGCAGCGTAGTGGCTAGCGGATTCACAGATACGCAGTATTTT. It translates to CASSVVASGFTDTQYF.